This T cell receptor beta chain was observed in a study of blood T cell repertoires in COVID-19. V lost 6 bases to trimming and J lost 1 base; unmatched junction nucleotides: 4. Germline CDR1 SNHLY, CDR2 FYNNEI. The CDR3 contains 14 residues. Original analysis: Scientists estimated how many nucleated cells there were by amplifying reference gene primers. Some clones are missing from TCRdb's copy, which holds only in-frame ones; the method was immunoSEQ multiplex PCR. V, J and clone size reflect that table, while D and trimming were determined from the DNA. The data hold about 320,000 clones, with around 90% observed a single time.

The specimen sequenced was PBMCs or T cells enriched from blood (not recorded which). The source of this sequence is a man aged 55 to 69 who had recovered from COVID-19. V is TRBV2 and J is TRBJ2-7; 9 bases fit TRBD2. CDR3 bases: TGTGCCAGCAGAGCGGGACTAGCTTCCTACGAGCAGTACTTC. As protein: CASRAGLASYEQYF.